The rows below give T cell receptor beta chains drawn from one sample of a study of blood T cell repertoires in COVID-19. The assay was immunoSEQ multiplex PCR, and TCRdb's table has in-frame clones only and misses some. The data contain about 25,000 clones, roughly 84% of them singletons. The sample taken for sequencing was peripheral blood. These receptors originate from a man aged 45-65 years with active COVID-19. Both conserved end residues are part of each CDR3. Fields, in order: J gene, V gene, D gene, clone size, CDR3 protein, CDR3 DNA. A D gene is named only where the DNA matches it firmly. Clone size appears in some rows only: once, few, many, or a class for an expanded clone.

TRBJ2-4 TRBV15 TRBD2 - CATSRELAGVAKNIQYF TGTGCCACCAGCAGAGAGCTAGCGGGGGTAGCCAAAAACATTCAGTACTTC
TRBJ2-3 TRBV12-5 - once CASGLASTDTQYF TGTGCTAGTGGGTTAGCGAGCACAGATACGCAGTATTTT
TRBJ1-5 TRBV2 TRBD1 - CASSENTGGRQPQHF TGTGCCAGCAGTGAAAACACAGGGGGCCGTCAGCCCCAGCATTTT
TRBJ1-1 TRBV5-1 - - CASSLGGRTEAFF TGCGCCAGCAGCTTGGGGGGGCGGACTGAAGCTTTCTTT
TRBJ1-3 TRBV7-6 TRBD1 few CASSRSGTGVGNTIYF TGTGCCAGCAGCCGATCCGGGACAGGGGTTGGAAACACCATATATTTT
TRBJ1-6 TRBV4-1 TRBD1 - CASSQSGQGNNSPLHF TGCGCCAGCAGCCAATCGGGACAGGGCAATAATTCACCCCTCCACTTT
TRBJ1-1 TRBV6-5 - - CASSRLQGSTEAFF TGTGCCAGCAGTCGACTCCAGGGGTCCACTGAAGCTTTCTTT
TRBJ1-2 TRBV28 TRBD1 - CASSLGQGGDYGYTF TGTGCCAGCAGTTTGGGCCAGGGGGGCGACTATGGCTACACCTTC
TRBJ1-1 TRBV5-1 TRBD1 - CATARQGNTEAFF TGCGCCACCGCCCGACAGGGGAACACTGAAGCTTTCTTT
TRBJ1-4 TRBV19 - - CASSMLGAAEGKLFF TGTGCCAGTAGTATGTTAGGTGCGGCTGAAGGAAAACTGTTTTTT